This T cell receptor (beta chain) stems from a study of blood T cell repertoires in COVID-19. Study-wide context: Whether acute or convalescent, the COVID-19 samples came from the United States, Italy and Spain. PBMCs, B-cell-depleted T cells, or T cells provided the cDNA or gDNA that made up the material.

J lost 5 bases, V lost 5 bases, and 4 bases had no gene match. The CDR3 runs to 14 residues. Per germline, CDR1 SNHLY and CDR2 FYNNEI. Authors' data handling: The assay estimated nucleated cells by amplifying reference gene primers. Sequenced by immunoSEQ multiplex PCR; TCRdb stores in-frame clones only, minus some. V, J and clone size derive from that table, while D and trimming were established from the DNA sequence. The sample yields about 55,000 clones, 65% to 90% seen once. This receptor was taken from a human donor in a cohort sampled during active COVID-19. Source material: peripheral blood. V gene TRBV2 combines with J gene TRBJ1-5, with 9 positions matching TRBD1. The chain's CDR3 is CASSSQGAYQPQHF. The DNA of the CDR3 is TGTGCCAGCAGTTCACAGGGGGCCTATCAGCCCCAGCATTTT.